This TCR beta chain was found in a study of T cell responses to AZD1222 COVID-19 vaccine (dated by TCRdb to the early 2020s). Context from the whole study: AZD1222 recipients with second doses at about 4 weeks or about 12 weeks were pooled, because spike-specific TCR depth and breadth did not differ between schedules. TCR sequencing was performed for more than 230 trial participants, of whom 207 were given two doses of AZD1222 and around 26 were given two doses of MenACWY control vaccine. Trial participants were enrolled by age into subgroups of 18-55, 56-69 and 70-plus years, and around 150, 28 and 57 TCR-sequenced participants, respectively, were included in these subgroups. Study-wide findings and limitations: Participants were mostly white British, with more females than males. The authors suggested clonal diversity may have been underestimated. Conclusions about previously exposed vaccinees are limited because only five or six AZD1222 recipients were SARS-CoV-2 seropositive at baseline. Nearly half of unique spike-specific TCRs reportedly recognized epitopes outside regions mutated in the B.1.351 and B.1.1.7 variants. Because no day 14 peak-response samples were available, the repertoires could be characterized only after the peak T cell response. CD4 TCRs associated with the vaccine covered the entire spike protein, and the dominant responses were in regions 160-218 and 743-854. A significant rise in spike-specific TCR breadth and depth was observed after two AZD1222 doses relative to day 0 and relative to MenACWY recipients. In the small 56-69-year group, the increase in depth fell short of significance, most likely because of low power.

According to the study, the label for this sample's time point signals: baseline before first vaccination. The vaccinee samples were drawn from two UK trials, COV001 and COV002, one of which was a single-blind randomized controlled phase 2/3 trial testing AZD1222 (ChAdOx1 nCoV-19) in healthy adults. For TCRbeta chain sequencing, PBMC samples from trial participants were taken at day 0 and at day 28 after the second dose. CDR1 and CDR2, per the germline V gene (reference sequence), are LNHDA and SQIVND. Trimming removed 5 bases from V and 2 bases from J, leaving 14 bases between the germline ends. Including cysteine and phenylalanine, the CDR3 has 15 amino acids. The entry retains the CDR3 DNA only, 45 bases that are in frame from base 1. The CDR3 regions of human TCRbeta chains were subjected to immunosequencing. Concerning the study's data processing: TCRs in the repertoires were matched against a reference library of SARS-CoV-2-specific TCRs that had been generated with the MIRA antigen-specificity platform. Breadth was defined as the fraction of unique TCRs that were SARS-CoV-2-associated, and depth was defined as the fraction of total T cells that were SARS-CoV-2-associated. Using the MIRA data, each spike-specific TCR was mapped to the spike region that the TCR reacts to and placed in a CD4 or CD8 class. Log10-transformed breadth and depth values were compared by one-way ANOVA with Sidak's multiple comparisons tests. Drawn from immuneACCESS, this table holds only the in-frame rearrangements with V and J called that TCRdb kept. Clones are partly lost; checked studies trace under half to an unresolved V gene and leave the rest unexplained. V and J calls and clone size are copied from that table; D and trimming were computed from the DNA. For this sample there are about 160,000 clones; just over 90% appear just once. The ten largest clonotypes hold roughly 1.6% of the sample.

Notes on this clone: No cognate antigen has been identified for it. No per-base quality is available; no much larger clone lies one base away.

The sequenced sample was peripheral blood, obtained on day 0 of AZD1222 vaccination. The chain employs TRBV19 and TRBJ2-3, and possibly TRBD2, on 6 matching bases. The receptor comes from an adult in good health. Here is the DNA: TGTGCCAGTAGTCTTCCCCGGGGGAACACAGATACGCAGTATTTT. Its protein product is CASSLPRGNTDTQYF.